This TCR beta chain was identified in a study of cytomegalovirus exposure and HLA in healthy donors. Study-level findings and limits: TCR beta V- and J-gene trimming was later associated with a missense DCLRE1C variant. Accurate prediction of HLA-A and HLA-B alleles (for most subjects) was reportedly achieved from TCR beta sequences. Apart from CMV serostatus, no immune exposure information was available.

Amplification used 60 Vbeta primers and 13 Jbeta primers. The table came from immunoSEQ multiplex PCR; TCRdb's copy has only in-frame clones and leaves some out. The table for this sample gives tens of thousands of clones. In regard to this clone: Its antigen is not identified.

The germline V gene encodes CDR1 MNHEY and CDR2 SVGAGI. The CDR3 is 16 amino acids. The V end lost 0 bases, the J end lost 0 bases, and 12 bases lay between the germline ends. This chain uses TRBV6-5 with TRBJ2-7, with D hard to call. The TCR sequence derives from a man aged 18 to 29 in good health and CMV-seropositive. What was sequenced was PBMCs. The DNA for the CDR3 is TGTGCCAGCAGTTACTCGACATCCGATAGCTCCTACGAGCAGTACTTC. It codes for CASSYSTSDSSYEQYF.